Below, one T cell receptor beta chain is given with its context. Its antigen is as yet unknown. These data are taken from a study of glioma-infiltrating T cells. The study, taken as a whole, reports: Non-neoplastic patients had below-expected tissue-blood divergence, while all gliomas exceeded expectation.

The iRepertoire nested amplicon-rescue multiplex PCR amplified TCR alpha and beta CDR3s from RNA. Tissue mRNA or PBMC total RNA, about 85-400 ng, went into one-step reverse transcription and amplification. From the multiplex PCR reads, TCRdb called clonotypes with MiXCR, one entry per CDR3 protein. The sample holds under 150,000 distinct CDR3 sequences, around 42% seen once. Trimming shortened V by 1 base and J by 2 bases, and 11 bases separated the two germline ends. The CDR3 spans 15 residues. Germline-derived CDR1 and CDR2 are MGHRA and YSYEKL. V is TRBV4-1 and J is TRBJ1-1; D gene unclear. Sequencing was carried out using glioma tissue, nonneoplastic brain tissue, or PBMCs (not recorded which). This TCR came from a human donor with low-grade glioma or glioblastoma, undergoing nonglioma brain surgery, or in good health (not recorded which). The CDR3, as DNA: TGCGCCAGCAGCCAAGGCGGGAGCGGAAACACTGAAGCTTTCTTT. Residues: CASSQGGSGNTEAFF.